The clone carrying this TCR beta chain was seen only once. Its target is not known. The data were obtained in a study of graft-versus-host responses after intestinal transplantation. Study-wide background: Induction using anti-thymocyte globulin, followed by tacrolimus and steroids for roughly 3 years, was given to all recipients. General study points: Patients who carried graft-donor T cell macrochimerism also had high graft-versus-host to host-versus-graft clonal ratios in their allografts.

Trimming took 4 bases from V and 4 from J, leaving 14 bases between them. CDR3 length: 14 residues. Germline V gives CDR1 SGHDT, CDR2 YYEEEE. The data were produced by immunoSEQ multiplex PCR, yet TCRdb's version contains in-frame clones alone and is incomplete. The data hold roughly 40,000 clones, with around 90% observed a single time. This TCR came from a human patient who received an intestinal transplant, so some T cells may come from the graft donor. V usage is TRBV5-6 and J usage is TRBJ1-1, with D possibly matching TRBD1 (5 bases). The sample was PBMCs, taken around 43 weeks after intestinal transplant. The CDR3: CASSPPTGGTEAFF. The CDR3 region has the DNA TGTGCCAGCAGCCCTCCTACGGGGGGCACTGAAGCTTTCTTT.